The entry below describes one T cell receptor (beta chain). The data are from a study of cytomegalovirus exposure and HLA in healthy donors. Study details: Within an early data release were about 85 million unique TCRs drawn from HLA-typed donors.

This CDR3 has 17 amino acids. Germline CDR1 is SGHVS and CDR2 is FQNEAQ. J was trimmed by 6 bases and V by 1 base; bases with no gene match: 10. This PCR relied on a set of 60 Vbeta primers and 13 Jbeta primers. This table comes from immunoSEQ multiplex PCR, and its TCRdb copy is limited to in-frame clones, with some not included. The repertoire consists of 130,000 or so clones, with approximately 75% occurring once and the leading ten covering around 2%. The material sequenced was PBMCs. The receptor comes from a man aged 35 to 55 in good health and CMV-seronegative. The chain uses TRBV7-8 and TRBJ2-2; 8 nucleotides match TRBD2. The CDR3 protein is CASSLVSSGTRSGELFF. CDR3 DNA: TGTGCCAGCAGCTTAGTTTCTTCCGGGACTAGATCCGGGGAGCTGTTTTTT.